This T cell receptor (beta chain) emerged from a study of shared clonotypes between healthy human individuals. This CDR3 spans 16 amino acids. Germline V gene lookup returns CDR1 SEHNR and CDR2 FQNEAQ (reference sequence). The germline V and J ends were trimmed by 5 bases and 4 bases, with 18 bases remaining between them. Naive-designated CD8 cells lacked CD45RO, were positively enriched for CCR7, and omitted terminally differentiated effector memory CD45RA+ cells. Only one count was recorded for this clone. Measured with immunoSEQ multiplex PCR; TCRdb has only the in-frame clones, and not every one. The data show approximately 2,200,000 clones, about 93% seen once.

The sequence was obtained from a man aged 18 to 30 in good health. Some clones in this sample may be carry-over from other donors' samples. The rearrangement joins TRBV7-9 to TRBJ1-3; D call uncertain. The sample consisted of naive CD8+ T cells from PBMCs. The CDR3 region has the DNA TGTGCCAGCAGCGATCGGACGCAGTATATCGGAAACACCATATATTTT. Translation gives CASSDRTQYIGNTIYF. Complete variable domain (other parts from reference TRBV7-9 and TRBJ1-3): DTGVSQNPRHKITKRGQNVTFRCDPISEHNRLYWYRQTLGQGPEFLTYFQNEAQLEKSRLLSDRFSAERPKGSFSTLEIQRTEQGDSAMYLCASSDRTQYIGNTIYFGEGSWLTVV.